This T cell receptor beta chain was obtained from a study of blood T cells in healthy people across ages. This CDR3 spans 17 amino acids. The germline V gene encodes CDR1 KGHDR and CDR2 SFDVKD. As regards this clonotype: A read error may produce the germline difference seen at one junction end.

Then a second PCR, running roughly 7 to 11 cycles, was carried out with a sample-barcoded 5' primer and a J-beta primer mix. TCRdb called the 5' RACE reads again in MiXCR, with one record for every CDR3 protein. The sample has over 450,000 distinct CDR3 sequences; more than 20% are singletons. This same sample was also part of a study on T cells of mothers and their children. That source reports: It was observed that no persistent microchimeric T cell clones could be detected.

The source is a boy younger than 18 in good health. The specimen was blood. The chain combines TRBV24-1 with TRBJ2-1; 7 positions agree with TRBD1. CDR3 DNA: TGTGCCACCAGTGATTTGGCCGGTCAGGGGGTCGAGAATGAGCAGTCCTTC. Protein sequence: CATSDLAGQGVENEQSF.